This T cell receptor beta chain was observed in a study of regulatory T cells in long-lasting Graves disease. Noted time point: newly diagnosed GD, antithyroid drugs for less than 3 months. The authors made the TCR library using RNA they extracted from PBMCs. With iRepertoire HTBI primers and Arm-PCR of CDR3 regions, TCR beta libraries were built. MiXCR, applied by TCRdb to the multiplex PCR reads, yields one record per CDR3 protein. The sample consists of about 540,000 distinct CDR3 sequences, about 13% of them appearing once. This clonotype was seen only a few times. The V and J ends lost 7 bases and 0 bases respectively, with 7 bases between them. CDR1 and CDR2 from the germline V gene are SQVTM and ANQGSEA. This CDR3 spans 12 amino acids. These data were also reused for a study on T cells in Graves' hyperthyroidism and ophthalmopathy. From that study: Among the patients, aged 18 to 65, hyperthyroidism was newly diagnosed and had lasted under 2 months. Expanded thyroid clonotypes (above 0.001) were mostly also found in blood.

The origin of this receptor is a man aged 30-40 years with Graves disease. Sequenced material: peripheral blood mononuclear cells (PBMCs), taken at new diagnosis, from a patient treated with antithyroid drugs. The V gene is TRBV29-1, the J gene TRBJ2-1; D is ambiguous. In nucleotides, the CDR3 is TGCAGCGCGGTTTCCTCCTACAATGAGCAGTTCTTC. Its translation is CSAVSSYNEQFF.